Following are 19 T cell receptor beta chains from one sample sequenced in a study of blood T cell repertoires in COVID-19 (TCRdb year 2020). The library was generated by the immunoSEQ multiplex PCR assay. In its TCRdb copy, this immuneACCESS table keeps in-frame sequences only and misses some clones. Where compared with another copy, unresolved V genes explain less than half of these, and the others have no known cause. The sample has approximately 61,000 clones on record, 88% of them singletons. Clones ranked in the top ten supply around 20% of the sample. The sequencing sample was made of peripheral blood. The origin of the receptors is a woman older than 75 with active COVID-19.

This chain uses TRBV4-3 with TRBJ2-7; D is possibly TRBD2 (6 bases). V gave up 4 bases and J gave up 3 bases, with 19 bases separating them. Germline V gene data show CDR1 as LGHNA and CDR2 as YSLEER. The CDR3 has 16 amino acids. The CDR3, as DNA: TGCGCCAGCAGCCTGAGCTTATCGTGGAGGGACTACGAGCAGTACTTC. Residues: CASSLSLSWRDYEQYF.

In this sample, this clone turned up once. The chain combines TRBV7-2 with TRBJ1-3; 10 bases fit TRBD1. The J segment lost 3 bases and the V segment lost 5 bases, leaving 13 bases of the junction unmatched. CDR3 length: 18 amino acids. CDR1 and CDR2 from the germline V gene are SGHTA and FQGNSA. The DNA of the CDR3 is TGTGCCAGCAGCAGGGGCGGGACAGGGGTTTTCGTTGGAAACACCATATATTTT. It is translated as CASSRGGTGVFVGNTIYF.

The chain employs TRBV10-3 and TRBJ1-2; D unresolved. V shed 3 bases and J shed 4 bases, with 12 bases lying between them. CDR3 size: 14 residues. CDR1 and CDR2 from the germline V gene are ENHRY and SYGVKD. This CDR3 is CAISETREAYGYTF. CDR3 sequence (DNA): TGTGCCATCAGTGAAACTCGAGAAGCCTATGGCTACACCTTC.

The chain links TRBV5-6 to TRBJ2-1, with 10 bases lining up with TRBD2. The germline V gene has CDR1 SGHDT and CDR2 YYEEEE. The CDR3 contains 15 residues. V shed 3 bases and J 7 bases; nucleotides not matched to a gene: 7. CDR3 protein: CASSSLAGDWNEQFF. The CDR3, as DNA: TGTGCCAGCAGCTCTCTAGCGGGGGACTGGAATGAGCAGTTCTTC.

DNA of the CDR3: TGTGCCAGCTCACAAGACAGCTTGCAGCCCCAGCATTTT. Protein: CASSQDSLQPQHF. The genes are TRBV18 and TRBJ1-5, with a tentative D call TRBD1 (5 bases). In germline, CDR1 is KGHSH, CDR2 LQKENI. Trimming pared 4 bases from V and 7 bases from J, leaving 11 bases between. The CDR3 contains 13 residues.

The chain recombines TRBV9 with TRBJ2-7, with 9 nucleotides matching TRBD1. Germline V gene lookup returns CDR1 SGDLS and CDR2 YYNGEE. V dropped 4 bases and J dropped 4; count of bases not matched to a gene: 6. The CDR3 runs to 14 residues. The chain's CDR3 is CASSSGQGQYEQYF. The CDR3 DNA sequence: TGTGCCAGCAGCTCCGGACAGGGGCAGTACGAGCAGTACTTC.

The V call is TRBV5-1, the J call TRBJ1-2; D not certain. The V gene lost 0 bases and the J gene lost 6 bases, with 9 bases spanning the gap. CDR3 length: 13 residues. Germline V gene data show CDR1 as SGHRS and CDR2 as YFSETQ. The CDR3: CASSLASNNGYTF. The CDR3 DNA is TGCGCCAGCAGCTTGGCCTCCAACAATGGCTACACCTTC.

This chain links TRBV7-6 with TRBJ2-1; D remains unclear. The ends were cut back, 4 bases at V and 2 bases at J, with 15 bases in the middle. The germline V gene encodes CDR1 SGHVS and CDR2 FNYEAQ. This CDR3 comprises 16 residues. This CDR3 is CASSSPVGSAYNEQFF. CDR3 DNA sequence: TGTGCCAGCAGCTCACCGGTTGGAAGCGCCTACAATGAGCAGTTCTTC.

The chain couples TRBV20-1 to TRBJ2-3; 9 bases align to TRBD2. The germline gives CDR1 DFQATT, CDR2 SNEGSKA (reference sequence). Trimming cost V 3 bases and J 0 bases; bases outside gene matches: 7. The CDR3 extends over 16 amino acids. CDR3 coding DNA: TGCAGTGCTAGTCGACTAGCGGCCTCTAGCACAGATACGCAGTATTTT. Translated: CSASRLAASSTDTQYF.

The chain links TRBV11-2 to TRBJ1-1; D gene uncertain. The CDR3 is 14 residues long. Deletions cut 6 bases from V and 0 bases from J, with 11 bases between. Germline assignment: CDR1 SGHAT and CDR2 FQNNGV. The CDR3 DNA reads TGTGCCAGCAGTTTCCCGAGGTTGAACACTGAAGCTTTCTTT. Encoded protein: CASSFPRLNTEAFF.

V gene TRBV5-1 combines with J gene TRBJ2-1, with 16 bases fitting TRBD2. J gave up 9 bases and V 4 bases, and 7 bases lay outside the gene matches. Germline V gene sequence: CDR1 SGHRS, CDR2 YFSETQ. The CDR3 has 16 residues. CDR3 amino acids: CASSTGLAGGLVEQFF. CDR3 DNA: TGCGCCAGCAGCACGGGACTAGCGGGGGGGTTGGTTGAGCAGTTCTTC.

V gene TRBV9 combines with J gene TRBJ2-1, with D tentatively TRBD2 (5 bases). Deletions cut 4 bases from V and 8 bases from J, with 16 bases between. Germline lookup yields CDR1 SGDLS and CDR2 YYNGEE. This CDR3 has 14 residues. This CDR3 reads CASSPIAGTDEQFF. CDR3 nucleotides: TGTGCCAGCAGCCCCATCGCGGGCACCGATGAGCAGTTCTTC. The whole variable domain, remainder taken from reference TRBV9 and TRBJ2-1, is DSGVTQTPKHLITATGQRVTLRCSPRSGDLSVYWYQQSLDQGLQFLIQYYNGEERAKGNILERFSAQQFPDLHSELNLSSLELGDSALYFCASSPIAGTDEQFFGPGTRLTVL.

The rearrangement links TRBV19 to TRBJ2-1; D remains unclear. Germline V gene sequence: CDR1 LNHDA, CDR2 SQIVND (reference sequence). V lost 5 bases and J 10 bases, leaving 15 bases between the germline ends. The CDR3 runs to 13 residues. The CDR3 is CASSPLSRTEQFF. The CDR3 coding sequence is TGTGCCAGTAGTCCCCTTAGTCGCACGGAGCAGTTCTTC.

The chain employs TRBV9 and TRBJ2-3; 15 nucleotides align to TRBD2. V shed 4 bases and J 3 bases; nucleotides not matched to a gene: 15. The CDR3 sequence is 20 residues long. From germline, CDR1 is SGDLS and CDR2 YYNGEE. The CDR3 DNA follows: TGTGCCAGCAGCCCCTGGACTAGCGGGGGGGCCCTTGCCACGACAGATACGCAGTATTTT. It codes for CASSPWTSGGALATTDTQYF.

J is TRBJ2-1 and V is TRBV6-2 or TRBV6-3, with D maybe TRBD1 (5 bases). The germline V and J ends were trimmed by 5 bases and 2 bases, with 13 bases remaining between them. This CDR3 contains 15 residues. Germline V gene sequence: CDR1 MNHEY, CDR2 SVGEGT. Here the CDR3 reads CASSPQGLAYNEQFF. CDR3 DNA: TGTGCCAGCAGTCCCCAGGGTCTCGCCTACAATGAGCAGTTCTTC.

The chain couples TRBV7-2 to TRBJ2-5; D not resolved. V lost 2 bases and J lost 4, with 8 bases in between. Germline CDR1 is SGHTA and CDR2 is FQGNSA. This CDR3 is built from 13 residues. CDR3 in DNA: TGTGCCAGCAGCTTAACTCTTTTAGAGACCCAGTACTTC. This gives the protein CASSLTLLETQYF.

This chain joins TRBV10-3 and TRBJ2-3, with 13 bases that match TRBD2. The V segment lost 5 bases and the J segment 2 bases; nucleotides outside the gene matches: 10. Germline assignment: CDR1 ENHRY and CDR2 SYGVKD. This CDR3 is built from 18 residues. CDR3 DNA sequence: TGTGCCATCAGTCGGGCCCAGACTAGCGGGGGGATCACAGATACGCAGTATTTT. Amino acid sequence: CAISRAQTSGGITDTQYF.

The chain links TRBV9 to TRBJ2-2; possible D gene TRBD2, 5 bases. Germline V gene lookup returns CDR1 SGDLS and CDR2 YYNGEE. The CDR3 covers 13 residues. Trimming pared 3 bases from V and 5 bases from J, leaving 8 bases between. CDR3 sequence reads: CASSALGTGELFF. In nucleotides, the CDR3 is TGTGCCAGCAGCGCACTAGGGACCGGGGAGCTGTTTTTT.

The chain couples TRBV9 to TRBJ1-2; D remains ambiguous. With 4 bases removed from V and 4 bases from J, the gap between germline ends came to 17 bases. CDR1 SGDLS and CDR2 YYNGEE come from the germline V gene. CDR3 length: 15 residues. The CDR3 sequence is CASSSDTLPLYGYTF. The CDR3 DNA sequence: TGTGCCAGCAGCTCAGACACTCTCCCCCTCTATGGCTACACCTTC.